The 4 T cell receptor beta chains below all came from one sample that was sequenced in a study of shared clonotypes between healthy human individuals. Using immunoSEQ multiplex PCR, the repertoire was profiled, and TCRdb retains in-frame clones only, with some absent. The table lists some 2,400,000 clones, around 95% of them singletons. Sequenced material: naive CD4+ T cells sorted from blood. Noted subset: CD45RA+ positively selected. Receptors originate from a man younger than 30 in good health.

The chain joins TRBV10-3 to TRBJ2-4, with D possibly being TRBD2 (6 bases). In germline, CDR1 is ENHRY, CDR2 SYGVKD. V lost 0 bases and J 10 bases, leaving 16 bases between the germline ends. The CDR3 is 15 amino acids. CDR3 in amino acids: CAISESAGTDPIQYF. The DNA of the CDR3 is TGTGCCATCAGTGAGTCGGCAGGGACTGATCCTATTCAGTACTTC.

The V gene is TRBV5-5, the J gene TRBJ2-1, with TRBD2 matching 12 bases. V lost 2 bases to trimming and J lost 7 bases; unmatched junction nucleotides: 16. Germline V lookup: CDR1 SGHKS, CDR2 YYEKEE (reference sequence). CDR3 length equals 19 residues. The CDR3 spells CASSLSTSGRLIILNEQFF. CDR3 coding DNA: TGTGCCAGCAGCTTAAGTACTAGCGGGAGGTTGATAATTTTGAATGAGCAGTTCTTC.

V is TRBV11-2 and J is TRBJ2-7, with a tentative D call TRBD2 (6 bases). Germline V gene lookup returns CDR1 SGHAT and CDR2 FQNNGV. V lost 3 bases to trimming and J lost 4 bases, with 13 bases between them. The CDR3 runs 14 residues. Written as DNA, the CDR3 is TGTGCCAGCAGCTTCCCCGGAGGGAGTTACGAGCAGTACTTC. Protein sequence: CASSFPGGSYEQYF.

The chain recombines TRBV18 with TRBJ2-3; 10 bases are shared with TRBD1. The CDR3 totals 18 residues. In germline, CDR1 is KGHSH, CDR2 LQKENI. V shed 1 base and J 3 bases; nucleotides not matched to a gene: 10. The CDR3 DNA is TGTGCCAGCTCACCACTGCCGGGACAGGGGTTACGGACAGATACGCAGTATTTT. It yields the protein CASSPLPGQGLRTDTQYF.